The TCR beta chain described here comes from a study of cytotoxic CD8 clonotypes in ibrutinib-treated CLL. This clone was counted only a few times. Generated by immunoSEQ multiplex PCR, the TCRdb table keeps only in-frame clones and is missing some. The top ten hold just under 6.5% of the sample, which has 330,000 or so clones, about 64% seen once. This CDR3 is 14 amino acids long. Trimming cost V 2 bases and J 3 bases; bases outside gene matches: 1. The germline V gene encodes CDR1 MNHEY and CDR2 SMNVEV (reference sequence). This TCR was sampled from a human donor with chronic lymphocytic leukemia. This chain uses TRBV27 with TRBJ2-7; TRBD2 agrees at 10 bases. The material was PBMCs, obtained after 36 months of ibrutinib treatment. DNA for the CDR3: TGTGCCAGCAGTTTACTAGCGGGAGTCTACGAGCAGTACTTC. This encodes CASSLLAGVYEQYF.